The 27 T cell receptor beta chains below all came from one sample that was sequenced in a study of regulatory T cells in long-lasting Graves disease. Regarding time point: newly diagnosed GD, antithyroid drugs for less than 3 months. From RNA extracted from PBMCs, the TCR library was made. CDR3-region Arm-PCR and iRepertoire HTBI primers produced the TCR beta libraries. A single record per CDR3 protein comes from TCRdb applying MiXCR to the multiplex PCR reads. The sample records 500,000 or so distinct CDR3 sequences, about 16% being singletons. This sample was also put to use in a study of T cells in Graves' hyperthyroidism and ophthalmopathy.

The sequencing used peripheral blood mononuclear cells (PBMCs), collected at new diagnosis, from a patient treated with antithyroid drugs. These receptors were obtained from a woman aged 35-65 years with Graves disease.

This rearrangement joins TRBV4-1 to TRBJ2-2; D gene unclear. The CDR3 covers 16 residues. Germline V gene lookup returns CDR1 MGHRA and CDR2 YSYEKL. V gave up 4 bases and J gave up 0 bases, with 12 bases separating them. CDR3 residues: CASSPSVGPNTGELFF. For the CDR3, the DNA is TGCGCCAGCAGCCCCTCCGTCGGGCCGAACACCGGGGAGCTGTTTTTT.

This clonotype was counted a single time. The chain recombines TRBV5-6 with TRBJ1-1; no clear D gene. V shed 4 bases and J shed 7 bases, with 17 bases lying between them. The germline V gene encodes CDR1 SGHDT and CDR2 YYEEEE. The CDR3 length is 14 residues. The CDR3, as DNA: TGTGCCAGCAGCCGCGGACGGGCCTCGGGTGAAGCTTTCTTT. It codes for CASSRGRASGEAFF.

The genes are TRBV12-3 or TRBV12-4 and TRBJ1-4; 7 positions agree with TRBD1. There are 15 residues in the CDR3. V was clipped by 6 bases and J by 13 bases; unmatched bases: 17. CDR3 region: CASSPGKGAGDALFF. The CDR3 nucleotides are TGTGCCAGCAGCCCAGGGAAGGGGGCCGGAGATGCACTGTTTTTT.

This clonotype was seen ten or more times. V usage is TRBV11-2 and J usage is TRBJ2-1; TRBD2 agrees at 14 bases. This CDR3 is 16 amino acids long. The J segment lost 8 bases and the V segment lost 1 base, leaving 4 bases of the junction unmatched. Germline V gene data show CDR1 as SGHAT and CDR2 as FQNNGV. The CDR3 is CASSLGVGLAGDEQFF. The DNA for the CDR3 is TGTGCCAGCAGCTTAGGAGTGGGACTAGCGGGGGATGAGCAGTTCTTC.

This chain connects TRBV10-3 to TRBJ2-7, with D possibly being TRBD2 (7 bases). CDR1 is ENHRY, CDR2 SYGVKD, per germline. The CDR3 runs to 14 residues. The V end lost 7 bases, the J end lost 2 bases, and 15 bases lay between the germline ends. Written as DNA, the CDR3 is TGTGCCATCACCCCGAGGGGGGGAACCTACGAGCAGTACTTC. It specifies CAITPRGGTYEQYF.

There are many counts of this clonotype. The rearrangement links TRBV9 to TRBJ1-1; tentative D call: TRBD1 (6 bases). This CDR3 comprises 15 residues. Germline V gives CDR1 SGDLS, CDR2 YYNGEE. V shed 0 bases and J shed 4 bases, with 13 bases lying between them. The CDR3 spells CASSVEPGASTEAFF. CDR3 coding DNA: TGTGCCAGCAGCGTAGAACCGGGGGCGAGCACTGAAGCTTTCTTT. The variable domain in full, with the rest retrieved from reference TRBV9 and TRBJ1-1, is DSGVTQTPKHLITATGQRVTLRCSPRSGDLSVYWYQQSLDQGLQFLIQYYNGEERAKGNILERFSAQQFPDLHSELNLSSLELGDSALYFCASSVEPGASTEAFFGQGTRLTVV.

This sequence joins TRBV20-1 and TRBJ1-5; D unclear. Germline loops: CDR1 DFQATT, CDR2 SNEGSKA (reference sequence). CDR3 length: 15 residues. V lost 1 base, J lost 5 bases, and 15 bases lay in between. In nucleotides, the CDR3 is TGCAGTGCTAGAGGGGGTGTGATGGCAGATCAGCCCCAGCATTTT. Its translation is CSARGGVMADQPQHF.

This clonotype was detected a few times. The CDR3 spells CSVERGPGSITRGEQFF. Written as DNA, the CDR3 is TGCAGCGTTGAAAGGGGTCCCGGATCCATAACTCGCGGTGAGCAGTTCTTC. V gene TRBV29-1 combines with J gene TRBJ2-1; perhaps TRBD1 as D (5 bases). Germline V gene lookup returns CDR1 SQVTM and CDR2 ANQGSEA. The CDR3 has 17 amino acids. V lost 2 bases and J 9 bases, leaving 26 bases between the germline ends.

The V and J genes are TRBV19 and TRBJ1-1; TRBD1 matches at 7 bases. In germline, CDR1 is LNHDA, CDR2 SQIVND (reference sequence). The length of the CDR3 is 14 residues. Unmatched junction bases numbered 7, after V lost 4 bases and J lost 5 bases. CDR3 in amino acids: CASSTNRGWTEAFF. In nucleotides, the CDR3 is TGTGCCAGTAGTACCAACAGGGGCTGGACTGAAGCTTTCTTT.

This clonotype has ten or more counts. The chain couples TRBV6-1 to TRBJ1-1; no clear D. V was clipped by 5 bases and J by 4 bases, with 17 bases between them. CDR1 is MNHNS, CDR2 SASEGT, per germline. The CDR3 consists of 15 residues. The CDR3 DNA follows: TGTGCCAGCAGTCCAGTGGCAAGTATGGTCACTGAAGCTTTCTTT. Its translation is CASSPVASMVTEAFF.

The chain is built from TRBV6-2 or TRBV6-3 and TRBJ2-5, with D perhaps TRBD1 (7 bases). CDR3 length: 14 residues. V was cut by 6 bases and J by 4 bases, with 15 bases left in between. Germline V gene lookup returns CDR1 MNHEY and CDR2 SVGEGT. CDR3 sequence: CASRARGRLETQYF. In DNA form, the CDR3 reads TGTGCCAGCAGGGCCAGGGGGAGGTTAGAGACCCAGTACTTC.

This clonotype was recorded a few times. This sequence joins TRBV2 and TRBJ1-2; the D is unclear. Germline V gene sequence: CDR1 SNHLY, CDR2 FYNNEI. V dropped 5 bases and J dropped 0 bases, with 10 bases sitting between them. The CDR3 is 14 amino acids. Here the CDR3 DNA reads TGTGCCAGCAGTAGCACGGGAGCTAACTATGGCTACACCTTC. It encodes CASSSTGANYGYTF.

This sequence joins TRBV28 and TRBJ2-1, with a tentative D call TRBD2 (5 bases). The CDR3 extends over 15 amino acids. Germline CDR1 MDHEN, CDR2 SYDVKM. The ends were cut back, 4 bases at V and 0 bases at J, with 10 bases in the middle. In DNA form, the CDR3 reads TGTGCCAGCAGTTCTCGGGGTTACTCCTACAATGAGCAGTTCTTC. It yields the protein CASSSRGYSYNEQFF.

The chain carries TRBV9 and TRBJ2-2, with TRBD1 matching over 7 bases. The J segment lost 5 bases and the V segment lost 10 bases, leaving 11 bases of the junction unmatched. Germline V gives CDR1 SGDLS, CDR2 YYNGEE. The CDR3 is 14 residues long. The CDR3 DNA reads TGTGCCGGACAACAGGGGATGGGAACCGGGGAGCTGTTTTTT. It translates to CAGQQGMGTGELFF.

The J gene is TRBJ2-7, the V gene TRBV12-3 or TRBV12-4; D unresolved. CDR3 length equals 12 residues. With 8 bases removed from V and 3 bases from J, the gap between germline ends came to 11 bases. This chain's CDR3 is CASAHTLYEQYF. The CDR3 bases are TGTGCCAGCGCCCACACCCTCTACGAGCAGTACTTC.

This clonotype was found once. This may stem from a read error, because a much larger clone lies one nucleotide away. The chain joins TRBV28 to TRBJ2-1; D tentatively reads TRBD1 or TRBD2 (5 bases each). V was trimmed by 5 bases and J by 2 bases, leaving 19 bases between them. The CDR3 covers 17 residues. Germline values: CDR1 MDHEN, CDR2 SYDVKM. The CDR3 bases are TGTGCCAGCAGTCCAGGGTCGGGGTTAGCCCCCTACAATGAGCAGTTCTTC. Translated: CASSPGSGLAPYNEQFF.

The CDR3: CASSLTTLTDTQYF. In nucleotides, the CDR3 is TGTGCCAGCAGTTTAACTACACTCACAGATACGCAGTATTTT. V usage is TRBV12-3 or TRBV12-4 and J usage is TRBJ2-3; D is unresolved. This CDR3 has 14 residues. Trimming removed 2 bases from V and 2 bases from J, with 8 bases in between.

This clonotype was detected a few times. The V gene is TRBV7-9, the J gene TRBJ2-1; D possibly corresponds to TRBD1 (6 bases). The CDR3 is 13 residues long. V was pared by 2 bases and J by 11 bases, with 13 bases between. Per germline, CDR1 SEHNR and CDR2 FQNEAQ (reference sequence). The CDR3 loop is CASSLTTGTQQFF. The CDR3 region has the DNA TGTGCCAGCAGCTTAACCACCGGGACACAGCAGTTCTTC.

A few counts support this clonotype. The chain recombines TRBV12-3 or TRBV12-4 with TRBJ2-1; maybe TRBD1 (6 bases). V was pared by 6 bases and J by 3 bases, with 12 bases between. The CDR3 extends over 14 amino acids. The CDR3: CASRRVGGYNEQFF. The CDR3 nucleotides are TGTGCCAGCAGGCGGGTAGGGGGCTACAATGAGCAGTTCTTC.

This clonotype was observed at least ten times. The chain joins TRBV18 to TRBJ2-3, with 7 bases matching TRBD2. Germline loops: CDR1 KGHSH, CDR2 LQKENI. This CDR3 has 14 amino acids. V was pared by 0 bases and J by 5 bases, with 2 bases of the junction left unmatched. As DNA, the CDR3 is TGTGCCAGCTCACCACCGGGGGGGATAGATACGCAGTATTTT. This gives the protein CASSPPGGIDTQYF.

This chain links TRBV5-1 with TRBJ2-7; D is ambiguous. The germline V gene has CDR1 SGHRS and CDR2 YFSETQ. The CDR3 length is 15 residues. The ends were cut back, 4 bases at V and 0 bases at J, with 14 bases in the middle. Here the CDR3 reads CASSDGSTLSYEQYF. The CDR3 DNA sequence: TGCGCCAGCAGCGATGGCAGTACGCTCTCCTACGAGCAGTACTTC.

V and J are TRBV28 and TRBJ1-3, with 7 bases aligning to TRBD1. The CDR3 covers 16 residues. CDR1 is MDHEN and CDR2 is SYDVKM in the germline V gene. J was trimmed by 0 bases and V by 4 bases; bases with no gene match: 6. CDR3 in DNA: TGTGCCAGCAGTTCGGGACAGTTGGGCTCTGGAAACACCATATATTTT. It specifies CASSSGQLGSGNTIYF.

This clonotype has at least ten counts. Here the CDR3 reads CAWSARRTYGYTF. In DNA form, the CDR3 reads TGTGCCTGGAGTGCCCGTCGGACCTATGGCTACACCTTC. The chain uses TRBV30 and TRBJ1-2; D call uncertain. V lost 1 base, J lost 4 bases, and 10 bases lay in between. The germline V gene has CDR1 GTSNPN and CDR2 SVGIG (reference sequence). This CDR3 region has 13 residues.

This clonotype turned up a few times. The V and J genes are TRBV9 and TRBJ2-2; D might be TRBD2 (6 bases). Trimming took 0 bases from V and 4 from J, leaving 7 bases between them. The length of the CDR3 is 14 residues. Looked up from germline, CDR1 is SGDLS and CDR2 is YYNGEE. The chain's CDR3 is CASSVVSGTGELFF. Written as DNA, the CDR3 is TGTGCCAGCAGCGTAGTTAGCGGCACCGGGGAGCTGTTTTTT.

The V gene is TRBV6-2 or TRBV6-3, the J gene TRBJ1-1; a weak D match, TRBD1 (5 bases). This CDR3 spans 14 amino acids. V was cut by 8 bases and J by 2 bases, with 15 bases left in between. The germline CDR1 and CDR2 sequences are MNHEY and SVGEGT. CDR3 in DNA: TGTGCCAGCGCCCCCCCGGGACCAAACACTGAAGCTTTCTTT. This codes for CASAPPGPNTEAFF.

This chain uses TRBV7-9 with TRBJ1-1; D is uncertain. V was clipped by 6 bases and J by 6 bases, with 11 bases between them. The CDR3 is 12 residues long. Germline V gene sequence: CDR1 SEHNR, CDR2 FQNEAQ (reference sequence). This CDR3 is CASRTVAAEAFF. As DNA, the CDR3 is TGTGCCAGCAGAACAGTTGCCGCTGAAGCTTTCTTT.

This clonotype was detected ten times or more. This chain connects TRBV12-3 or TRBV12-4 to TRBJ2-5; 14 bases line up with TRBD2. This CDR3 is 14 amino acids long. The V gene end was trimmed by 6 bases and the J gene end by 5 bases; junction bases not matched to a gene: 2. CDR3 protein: CASRTSGGGETQYF. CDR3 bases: TGTGCCAGCAGGACTAGCGGGGGGGGGGAGACCCAGTACTTC.